This record looks at one T cell receptor beta chain sequence and its context. This entry belongs to a study of blood T cell repertoires in COVID-19. The overall study: In each case, the material was cDNA or gDNA derived from T cells, B-cell-depleted T cells, or PBMCs.

Data came from immunoSEQ multiplex PCR; TCRdb stores just in-frame clones and leaves some out. Found here are roughly 250,000 clones, 70% to 90% of them singletons; the top ten hold less than 2.5%. Everyone who took part was roughly 18 to 90 years old, and they came from roughly 25 US areas. The germline gives CDR1 MDHEN, CDR2 SYDVKM. V shed 5 bases and J 5 bases; nucleotides not matched to a gene: 13. The CDR3 has 16 amino acids. Sequencing input: PBMCs or T cells enriched from blood (not recorded which). The clonotype was recovered from a woman aged 45-65 years who had recovered from COVID-19. The V call is TRBV28, the J call TRBJ2-5, with TRBD1 matching 8 bases. CDR3 in amino acids: CASSLPATGGRETQYF. Here the CDR3 DNA reads TGTGCCAGCAGTCTCCCCGCCACAGGGGGTCGGGAGACCCAGTACTTC.